One sample yielded the 21 T cell receptor beta chains listed below, sequenced in a study of regulatory T cells in long-lasting Graves disease. Building of the TCR beta libraries involved iRepertoire HTBI primers and Arm-PCR of CDR3 regions. MiXCR, applied by TCRdb to the multiplex PCR reads, yields one record per CDR3 protein. The sample records 450,000 or so distinct CDR3 sequences, under 25% being singletons. Time point described: persistent/refractory GD, antithyroid drugs over 5 years with positive TRAb. RNA extracted from PBMCs served as the sequencing template. The material was peripheral blood mononuclear cells (PBMCs), obtained when the disease was refractory, from a patient treated with antithyroid drugs. Receptors originate from a female donor with Graves disease.

This clonotype was picked up many times. The chain links TRBV6-1 to TRBJ2-7, with 9 bases lining up with TRBD1. V dropped 7 bases and J dropped 2; count of bases not matched to a gene: 6. The CDR3 totals 14 residues. CDR1 is MNHNS, CDR2 SASEGT, per germline. CDR3 loop: CASNSGTGTYEQYF. In DNA form, the CDR3 reads TGTGCCAGCAACTCCGGGACAGGGACCTACGAGCAGTACTTC.

The V and J genes are TRBV5-1 and TRBJ2-7; 8 nucleotides align to TRBD1. The CDR3 covers 15 residues. V gave up 0 bases and J gave up 5 bases; unmatched junction bases: 7. Germline CDR1 is SGHRS and CDR2 is YFSETQ. CDR3 DNA: TGCGCCAGCAGCTTGGCACGGACAGGGACCGACGAGCAGTACTTC. It encodes CASSLARTGTDEQYF. The variable domain in full, completed from reference TRBV5-1 and TRBJ2-7, reads KAGVTQTPRYLIKTRGQQVTLSCSPISGHRSVSWYQQTPGQGLQFLFEYFSETQRNKGNFPGRFSGRQFSNSRSEMNVSTLELGDSALYLCASSLARTGTDEQYFGPGTRLTVT.

The chain links TRBV20-1 to TRBJ1-6; D perhaps matches TRBD1 (6 bases). This CDR3 is built from 15 residues. Germline CDR1 and CDR2: DFQATT and SNEGSKA (reference sequence). V was pared by 6 bases and J by 7 bases, with 19 bases between. CDR3 sequence (DNA): TGCAGTGCCCTTCTCTCAGGGGCGGGCAATTCACCCCTCCACTTT. It encodes CSALLSGAGNSPLHF.

This clonotype was counted ten times or more. The chain joins TRBV30 to TRBJ1-5, with D hard to call. Germline CDR1 is GTSNPN and CDR2 is SVGIG (reference sequence). Trimming left V 3 bases short and J 5 bases short, with 23 bases between. This CDR3 is built from 17 residues. CDR3 residues: CAWSIPTWALRDQPQHF. The DNA of the CDR3 is TGTGCCTGGAGCATACCGACCTGGGCACTGCGGGATCAGCCCCAGCATTTT.

J is TRBJ2-7 and V is TRBV6-1; no definite D call. From germline, CDR1 is MNHNS and CDR2 SASEGT. This CDR3 is built from 13 residues. V was pared by 7 bases and J by 3 bases, with 13 bases between. CDR3 in amino acids: CASNYLFGYEQYF. The CDR3 nucleotides are TGTGCCAGCAACTATTTGTTCGGCTACGAGCAGTACTTC.

This clonotype has more than one count but fewer than ten. The chain recombines TRBV4-2 with TRBJ2-7, with 8 bases identical to TRBD1. There are 15 residues in the CDR3. The J segment lost 2 bases and the V segment lost 1 base, leaving 4 bases of the junction unmatched. CDR1 and CDR2 (germline): LGHNA, YNFKEQ. CDR3 region: CASSQAPGQAYEQYF. The CDR3 region has the DNA TGTGCCAGCAGCCAAGCCCCGGGACAGGCCTACGAGCAGTACTTC.

This clonotype was counted many times. V is TRBV7-9 and J is TRBJ1-4; D ambiguous. CDR3 length: 18 residues. Trimming removed 1 base from V and 2 bases from J, with 17 bases in between. CDR1 and CDR2 from the germline V gene are SEHNR and FQNEAQ (reference sequence). CDR3 region: CASSLGDWRVATNEKLFF. CDR3 nucleotide sequence: TGTGCCAGCAGCTTAGGAGATTGGAGGGTCGCCACTAATGAAAAACTGTTTTTT.

This clonotype has just a few counts. The chain has TRBV13 and TRBJ2-7; D unresolved. CDR1 and CDR2 (germline): PRHDT, FYEKMQ (reference sequence). V lost 0 bases to trimming and J lost 1 base, with 10 bases between them. The CDR3 runs to 15 residues. CDR3 loop: CASSLGDGPSYEQYF. The CDR3 DNA reads as TGTGCCAGCAGCTTAGGGGACGGCCCGTCCTACGAGCAGTACTTC.

The chain joins TRBV12-3 or TRBV12-4 to TRBJ1-2; no firm D call. This CDR3 comprises 13 residues. Trimming took off 6 bases at V and 3 bases at J, with 11 bases between the two ends. The CDR3 protein is CASSLVGHYGYTF. CDR3 DNA: TGTGCCAGCAGCCTCGTCGGTCACTATGGCTACACCTTC.

This clonotype has just a few counts. This sequence joins TRBV20-1 and TRBJ2-7, with D possibly matching TRBD2 (5 bases). The V gene lost 6 bases and the J gene lost 2 bases, with 17 bases spanning the gap. CDR1 is DFQATT and CDR2 is SNEGSKA in the germline V gene (reference sequence). The CDR3 extends over 14 amino acids. For the CDR3, the DNA is TGCAGTGCAGGCTCCAATACCGGGACCTACGAGCAGTACTTC. Translation: CSAGSNTGTYEQYF.

The sample holds one count of this clonotype. A much larger clone sits a single nucleotide away, making a read error possible. V and J are TRBV28 and TRBJ2-7, with a possible D match to TRBD2 (6 bases). The CDR3 extends over 12 amino acids. CDR1 and CDR2 from the germline V gene are MDHEN and SYDVKM. The CDR3 protein is CATISGSYERYF. In nucleotides, the CDR3 is TGTGCCACTATTAGCGGTTCCTACGAGCGGTACTTC. The full variable domain, completed using reference TRBV28 and TRBJ2-7, is DVKVTQSSRYLVKRTGEKVFLECVQDMDHENMFWYRQDPGLGLRLIYFSYDVKMKEKGDIPEGYSVSREKKERFSLILESASTNQTSMYLCATISGSYERYFGPGTRLTVT.

At least ten counts were recorded for this clonotype. The V gene is TRBV20-1, the J gene TRBJ2-7; 11 bases map to TRBD2. Germline CDR1 and CDR2: DFQATT and SNEGSKA (reference sequence). After removal of 6 bases from V and 4 bases from J, the junction contained 11 bases not matched to a gene. CDR3 size: 15 residues. The DNA for the CDR3 is TGCAGTGCCCCAAAGGTAGCGGGAGGGCCGTACGAGCAGTACTTC. The encoded protein is CSAPKVAGGPYEQYF.

This clonotype was counted ten times or more. This CDR3 reads CASSLDGTGQPQHF. The CDR3 DNA reads as TGCGCCAGCAGCTTGGACGGAACTGGACAGCCCCAGCATTTT. This chain uses TRBV5-1 with TRBJ1-5; D remains unclear. This CDR3 comprises 14 residues. Germline lookup yields CDR1 SGHRS and CDR2 YFSETQ. Trimming shortened V by 0 bases and J by 7 bases, and 11 bases separated the two germline ends.

The chain uses TRBV11-2 and TRBJ2-1; D call uncertain. The CDR3 runs 14 residues. Germline CDR1 is SGHAT and CDR2 is FQNNGV. With 0 bases removed from V and 2 bases from J, the gap between germline ends came to 5 bases. The CDR3 sequence: CASSLDYTYNEQFF. The CDR3 region has the DNA TGTGCCAGCAGCTTAGATTACACCTACAATGAGCAGTTCTTC.

A word on this clonotype: This clone may be a read error of a much larger clone one base away. The chain uses TRBV7-2 and TRBJ2-7; no firm D call. Germline V gene sequence: CDR1 SGHTA, CDR2 FQGNSA. CDR3 length: 12 residues. Trimming cost V 5 bases and J 3 bases, with 8 bases left between them. Written as DNA, the CDR3 is TGTGCCAGCAGCCCAGCGATCTACGAGCAGTACTTC. Translating it yields CASSPAIYEQYF.

The chain employs TRBV7-2 and TRBJ1-5; the D gene is possibly TRBD1 (6 bases). The CDR3 loop spans 16 amino acids. CDR1 and CDR2 from the germline V gene are SGHTA and FQGNSA. V was clipped by 3 bases and J by 4 bases, with 16 bases between them. The CDR3 DNA sequence: TGTGCCAGCAGCTTGTTCGTCTTGGGGGCGAATCAGCCCCAGCATTTT. It encodes CASSLFVLGANQPQHF.

This clonotype was seen many times. In nucleotides, the CDR3 is TGTGCCAGCAGGTCACAGGTTCAATACGAGCAGTACTTC. As protein: CASRSQVQYEQYF. The chain joins TRBV28 to TRBJ2-7; maybe TRBD1 (5 bases). This CDR3 region has 13 residues. In germline, CDR1 is MDHEN, CDR2 SYDVKM. The V end was cut by 6 bases, the J end by 4 bases, with 13 bases between.

Many counts were recorded for this clonotype. This chain uses TRBV6-5 with TRBJ1-4; the match to TRBD1 covers 11 bases. Germline values: CDR1 MNHEY, CDR2 SVGAGI. After removal of 2 bases from V and 5 bases from J, the junction contained 1 base not matched to a gene. The CDR3 totals 15 residues. The CDR3 protein is CASSYGQGANEKLFF. CDR3 nucleotides: TGTGCCAGCAGTTACGGACAGGGGGCGAATGAAAAACTGTTTTTT.

This clonotype was picked up many times. The chain joins TRBV28 to TRBJ2-7; 12 bases map to TRBD2. V lost 6 bases and J lost 3; bases outside the gene matches: 12. Germline V lookup: CDR1 MDHEN, CDR2 SYDVKM. CDR3 length: 17 amino acids. CDR3 protein: CASSNPRTSGIIYEQYF. Written as DNA, the CDR3 is TGTGCCAGCAGCAATCCTCGGACTAGCGGGATAATCTACGAGCAGTACTTC. Combining the CDR3 with reference TRBV28 and TRBJ2-7 gives the whole variable domain DVKVTQSSRYLVKRTGEKVFLECVQDMDHENMFWYRQDPGLGLRLIYFSYDVKMKEKGDIPEGYSVSREKKERFSLILESASTNQTSMYLCASSNPRTSGIIYEQYFGPGTRLTVT.

In its sample, this clonotype was seen many times. This chain uses TRBV27 with TRBJ1-1; D is uncertain. V gave up 5 bases and J gave up 3 bases, with 10 bases separating them. Germline values: CDR1 MNHEY, CDR2 SMNVEV (reference sequence). The CDR3 covers 13 residues. CDR3: CASSVNLYTEAFF. The CDR3 DNA follows: TGTGCCAGCAGTGTCAATTTATACACTGAAGCTTTCTTT.

This clonotype was observed once. The CDR3 sequence is CASSISRSEKLFF. The CDR3 nucleotides read TGTGCCAGTAGTATATCCAGGTCTGAAAAACTGTTTTTT. The chain recombines TRBV19 with TRBJ1-4; unclear D gene. Between the trimmed V and J ends, which lost 2 bases and 7 bases, there was a span of 8 bases. Per the germline V gene, CDR1 is LNHDA and CDR2 is SQIVND (reference sequence). The CDR3 is 13 amino acids.